These T cell receptor beta chains were read from a single sample in a study of cytomegalovirus exposure and HLA in healthy donors. Data came from immunoSEQ multiplex PCR; TCRdb stores just in-frame clones and leaves some out. The table records approximately 130,000 clones, 75% to 90% of them present only once. The sample taken for sequencing was PBMCs. These receptors were taken from a woman under 40 in good health and CMV-seropositive. The CDR3 runs from the conserved cysteine through the conserved F or W. Each record gives: V gene, J gene, clone size, D gene, CDR3 protein, CDR3 DNA. D genes are given only for firm matches. Where a row states a size, it is once, few, many or the class of an expanded clone; other rows omit it.

V: TRBV2; J: TRBJ2-3; size: NA; D: NA; CDR3: CASSITDTQYF; DNA: TGTGCCAGCAGCATCACAGATACGCAGTATTTT
V: TRBV18; J: TRBJ2-1; size: NA; D: NA; CDR3: CASSLGQLSYNEQFF; DNA: TGTGCCAGCTCACTTGGACAGCTCTCCTACAATGAGCAGTTCTTC
V: TRBV9; J: TRBJ2-3; size: NA; D: TRBD2; CDR3: CASSVAGGGTDTQYF; DNA: TGTGCCAGCAGCGTAGCGGGGGGGGGAACAGATACGCAGTATTTT
V: TRBV7-3; J: TRBJ2-3; size: NA; D: TRBD2; CDR3: CASSPLAGASTDTQYF; DNA: TGTGCCAGCAGCCCACTAGCGGGAGCAAGCACAGATACGCAGTATTTT
V: TRBV4-1; J: TRBJ2-3; size: NA; D: NA; CDR3: CASSQDEGGTDTQYF; DNA: TGCGCCAGCAGCCAAGATGAGGGGGGCACAGATACGCAGTATTTT
V: TRBV7-9; J: TRBJ1-2; size: once; D: NA; CDR3: CSSSGGSYGYTF; DNA: TGTTCCAGCAGCGGGGGGAGTTATGGCTACACCTTC
V: TRBV5-1; J: TRBJ2-4; size: NA; D: TRBD1; CDR3: CASSLVGQGVQNIQYF; DNA: TGCGCCAGCAGCTTGGTGGGACAGGGAGTCCAAAACATTCAGTACTTC
V: TRBV28; J: TRBJ2-3; size: NA; D: NA; CDR3: CASSLSDEGTDTQYF; DNA: TGTGCCAGCAGTTTATCCGACGAGGGTACAGATACGCAGTATTTT
V: TRBV18; J: TRBJ2-3; size: NA; D: NA; CDR3: CASSPPSTDTQYF; DNA: TGTGCCAGCTCACCTCCTAGCACAGATACGCAGTATTTT
V: TRBV11-3; J: TRBJ2-2; size: NA; D: TRBD1; CDR3: CASSSWDRDTGELFF; DNA: TGTGCCAGCAGCAGCTGGGACAGGGACACCGGGGAGCTGTTTTTT
V: TRBV27; J: TRBJ1-2; size: once; D: TRBD1; CDR3: CASSYRDRGGSGGYTF; DNA: TGTGCCAGCAGTTACCGGGACAGGGGTGGTTCTGGGGGCTACACCTTC
V: TRBV29-1; J: TRBJ1-2; size: NA; D: NA; CDR3: CSVEAGVGYGYTF; DNA: TGCAGCGTTGAGGCGGGAGTGGGCTATGGCTACACCTTC
V: TRBV10-2; J: TRBJ1-1; size: NA; D: NA; CDR3: CASSESHRVEAFF; DNA: TGCGCCAGCAGTGAGTCGCACAGGGTAGAAGCTTTCTTT
V: TRBV5-1; J: TRBJ1-1; size: NA; D: TRBD1; CDR3: CASSLEQGAVNTEAFF; DNA: TGCGCCAGCAGCTTGGAGCAGGGGGCGGTGAACACTGAAGCTTTCTTT
V: TRBV5-4; J: TRBJ1-2; size: NA; D: TRBD1; CDR3: CASSLGGADYGYTF; DNA: TGTGCCAGCAGCTTAGGGGGCGCGGATTATGGCTACACCTTC
V: TRBV27; J: TRBJ1-1; size: NA; D: NA; CDR3: CASSFGANTEAFF; DNA: TGTGCCAGCAGTTTTGGAGCGAACACTGAAGCTTTCTTT
V: TRBV7-2; J: TRBJ1-2; size: NA; D: NA; CDR3: CAGRFNYGYTF; DNA: TGTGCCGGGAGATTTAACTATGGCTACACCTTC
V: TRBV28; J: TRBJ2-7; size: NA; D: TRBD1; CDR3: CASRPGQGTYEQYF; DNA: TGTGCCAGCAGACCTGGACAGGGGACCTACGAGCAGTACTTC
V: TRBV10-3; J: TRBJ1-4; size: NA; D: NA; CDR3: CAISESTGGDEKLFF; DNA: TGTGCCATCAGTGAGTCGACGGGGGGTGATGAAAAACTGTTTTTT
V: TRBV7-9; J: TRBJ2-1; size: NA; D: TRBD1; CDR3: CASSRTGAYNEQFF; DNA: TGTGCCAGCAGTCGGACAGGGGCTTACAATGAGCAGTTCTTC
V: TRBV15; J: TRBJ2-3; size: NA; D: NA; CDR3: CATSTARTFNTQYF; DNA: TGTGCCACCAGCACGGCTCGGACATTCAATACGCAGTATTTT
V: TRBV5-1; J: TRBJ2-5; size: NA; D: NA; CDR3: CASSLEGGETQYF; DNA: TGCGCCAGCAGCTTGGAAGGGGGAGAGACCCAGTACTTC
V: TRBV4-1; J: TRBJ2-5; size: few; D: NA; CDR3: CASSQGPQETQYF; DNA: TGCGCCAGCAGCCAAGGTCCACAAGAGACCCAGTACTTC
V: TRBV10-3; J: TRBJ1-4; size: few; D: NA; CDR3: CAISETGSNEKLFF; DNA: TGTGCCATCAGTGAAACAGGGTCTAATGAAAAACTGTTTTTT
V: TRBV28; J: TRBJ2-5; size: NA; D: NA; CDR3: CASSPLPTFAGETQYF; DNA: TGTGCCAGCAGTCCCCTCCCGACCTTTGCAGGAGAGACCCAGTACTTC
V: TRBV9; J: TRBJ1-2; size: NA; D: TRBD1; CDR3: CASSVGGTGDGYTF; DNA: TGTGCCAGCAGCGTAGGGGGGACAGGGGATGGCTACACCTTC
V: TRBV5-4; J: TRBJ2-2; size: NA; D: TRBD2; CDR3: CASSFTSGRAGTGELFF; DNA: TGTGCCAGCAGCTTTACGAGCGGGAGGGCCGGAACCGGGGAGCTGTTTTTT
V: TRBV7-9; J: TRBJ1-1; size: NA; D: NA; CDR3: CASSYLSHTEAFF; DNA: TGTGCCAGCAGCTACCTATCGCACACTGAAGCTTTCTTT
V: TRBV5-1; J: TRBJ1-4; size: NA; D: NA; CDR3: CASSESPDEKLFF; DNA: TGCGCCAGCAGTGAGAGTCCGGATGAAAAACTGTTTTTT
V: TRBV29-1; J: TRBJ2-2; size: once; D: NA; CDR3: CSVNTGRTGELFF; DNA: TGCAGCGTTAACACGGGTCGCACCGGGGAGCTGTTTTTT
V: TRBV6-1; J: TRBJ1-2; size: NA; D: NA; CDR3: CASSDGGGLSYGYTF; DNA: TGTGCCAGCAGCGACGGGGGGGGGTTGTCCTATGGCTACACCTTC
V: TRBV2; J: TRBJ2-3; size: NA; D: TRBD2; CDR3: CASSRLANGYF; DNA: TGTGCCAGCAGTCGACTAGCTAATGGGTATTTT
V: TRBV28; J: TRBJ2-7; size: NA; D: NA; CDR3: CASSLTGEGYEQYF; DNA: TGTGCCAGCAGTTTAACGGGAGAGGGGTACGAGCAGTACTTC
V: TRBV5-4; J: TRBJ2-2; size: NA; D: TRBD2; CDR3: CASSFRVGGDPGDTGELFF; DNA: TGTGCCAGCAGCTTCCGAGTGGGGGGGGACCCTGGAGACACCGGGGAGCTGTTTTTT
V: TRBV19; J: TRBJ1-1; size: once; D: TRBD1; CDR3: CASSLKGRGETEAFF; DNA: TGTGCCAGTAGCCTAAAAGGCAGGGGGGAAACTGAAGCTTTCTTT
V: TRBV29-1; J: TRBJ2-5; size: NA; D: NA; CDR3: CSVEDPFEEQYF; DNA: TGCAGCGTTGAAGATCCCTTCGAGGAGCAGTACTTC
V: TRBV19; J: TRBJ2-3; size: NA; D: NA; CDR3: CASSMSWFEPFSTDTQYF; DNA: TGTGCCAGTAGTATGAGTTGGTTTGAACCCTTTAGCACAGATACGCAGTATTTT
V: TRBV9; J: TRBJ2-1; size: NA; D: NA; CDR3: CASGVTGRSYNEQFF; DNA: TGTGCCAGCGGCGTTACAGGGAGATCCTACAATGAGCAGTTCTTC
V: TRBV6-5; J: TRBJ1-2; size: NA; D: TRBD1; CDR3: CASSRQGSGYTF; DNA: TGTGCCAGCAGTCGACAGGGGAGTGGCTACACCTTC
V: TRBV7-3; J: TRBJ2-5; size: NA; D: NA; CDR3: CASSLQGNQEAQYF; DNA: TGTGCCAGCAGCTTACAGGGGAACCAAGAGGCCCAGTACTTC
V: TRBV9; J: TRBJ2-2; size: few; D: NA; CDR3: CASSVGGSPGELFF; DNA: TGTGCCAGCAGCGTAGGAGGGAGCCCCGGGGAGCTGTTTTTT
V: TRBV29-1; J: TRBJ2-1; size: NA; D: TRBD2; CDR3: CSVEASEPSGVMNEQFF; DNA: TGCAGCGTTGAAGCCTCAGAACCCAGCGGGGTGATGAATGAGCAGTTCTTC
V: TRBV6-5; J: TRBJ2-7; size: NA; D: NA; CDR3: CASSLDGQRSEQYF; DNA: TGTGCCAGCAGTTTGGATGGACAGAGGAGCGAGCAGTACTTC
V: TRBV2; J: TRBJ2-1; size: once; D: NA; CDR3: CASSPTEQFF; DNA: TGTGCCAGCAGCCCGACAGAGCAGTTCTTC
V: TRBV9; J: TRBJ2-2; size: NA; D: NA; CDR3: CASSGAGGGGTGELFF; DNA: TGTGCCAGCAGCGGAGCTGGGGGCGGGGGTACCGGGGAGCTGTTTTTT
V: TRBV19; J: TRBJ1-1; size: few; D: NA; CDR3: CATLSRGTNTEAFF; DNA: TGTGCCACCCTCTCGCGGGGCACGAACACTGAAGCTTTCTTT
V: TRBV7-8; J: TRBJ2-7; size: NA; D: TRBD2; CDR3: CASSLGLAGAGLGEQYF; DNA: TGTGCCAGCAGCCTGGGACTAGCGGGGGCCGGCTTGGGCGAGCAGTACTTC
V: TRBV28; J: TRBJ1-2; size: NA; D: TRBD1; CDR3: CASKTGYGYTF; DNA: TGTGCCAGCAAGACAGGGTATGGCTACACCTTC
V: TRBV7-3; J: TRBJ2-7; size: NA; D: TRBD1; CDR3: CASSPLPGGAGEQYF; DNA: TGTGCCAGCAGCCCCCTGCCAGGGGGCGCGGGGGAGCAGTACTTC
V: TRBV10-3; J: TRBJ1-1; size: NA; D: TRBD1; CDR3: CAIGPTGGGRAFF; DNA: TGTGCCATCGGCCCCACAGGGGGCGGAAGAGCTTTCTTT